This TCR beta chain was found in a study of blood T cells in healthy people across ages. Overall study results and limits: There was a strong correlation between TCR beta diversity and naive T cell percentage. Underestimates were what the diversity estimates from one million T cells were considered to be.

In regard to this clonotype: The antigen remains unidentified.

A J-beta primer mix and a sample-barcoded 5' primer were used in a second PCR of roughly 6 to 11 cycles. TCRdb processed the 5' RACE reads anew with MiXCR; each CDR3 protein has one entry. The table shows over 1.5 million distinct CDR3 sequences, with roughly 49% occurring only once. The junction had 2 bases not matched to a gene; V was cut back by 9 bases and J by 0 bases. Germline V gene data show CDR1 as MDHEN and CDR2 as SYDVKM. The CDR3 length is 13 residues. This clonotype was obtained from a woman aged 40-49 years in good health. The source material was blood. The chain uses TRBV28 and TRBJ2-1; 7 nucleotides agree with TRBD1. CDR3 protein: CARAGGSYNEQFF. The CDR3 DNA follows: TGTGCCAGGGCAGGGGGCTCCTACAATGAGCAGTTCTTC.